The 2 T cell receptor beta chains given below trace back to one sample, sequenced in a study of cytomegalovirus exposure and HLA in healthy donors. TCRdb's table, derived via immunoSEQ multiplex PCR, lists solely in-frame clones and lacks some. The sample contains hundreds of thousands of clones, 86% of which appear only once. The sample comprised PBMCs. The receptors come from a woman under 30 in good health and CMV-seronegative.

This clone occurred once. The V gene is TRBV2, the J gene TRBJ2-1; 11 bases are shared with TRBD1. The CDR3 covers 15 residues. The J segment lost 4 bases and the V segment lost 7 bases, leaving 6 bases of the junction unmatched. The V gene's germline CDR1 is SNHLY and CDR2 FYNNEI. Written as DNA, the CDR3 is TGTGCCAGCACCCTGGACAGGGGGCCTTACAATGAGCAGTTCTTC. Translated: CASTLDRGPYNEQFF. The complete variable domain, with remaining parts taken from reference TRBV2 and TRBJ2-1, reads EPEVTQTPSHQVTQMGQEVILRCVPISNHLYFYWYRQILGQKVEFLVSFYNNEISEKSEIFDDQFSVERPDGSNFTLKIRSTKLEDSAMYFCASTLDRGPYNEQFFGPGTRLTVL.

The sample holds a few counts of this clone. The rearrangement joins TRBV5-8 to TRBJ1-2; a weak D match, TRBD1 (6 bases). The CDR3 spans 14 residues. The V gene's germline CDR1 is SGHTS and CDR2 YDEGEE. V shed 4 bases and J shed 3 bases, with 13 bases lying between them. Here the CDR3 reads CASSETGFDYGYTF. In DNA, the CDR3 is TGTGCCAGCAGCGAAACAGGGTTCGACTATGGCTACACCTTC.